These 14 T cell receptor beta chains share one sample of origin, sequenced in a study of blood T cells in healthy people across ages. Alongside a J-beta primer mix, a sample-barcoded 5' primer served in a second PCR lasting about 7 to 12 cycles. TCRdb reprocessed the 5' RACE reads with MiXCR, giving one entry per CDR3 protein. The sample has roughly 1.7 million distinct CDR3 sequences; about 31% are singletons. Sequencing was performed on blood. These receptors all come from a woman aged 30 to 39 in good health.

The V and J genes are TRBV28 and TRBJ2-5; 11 positions agree with TRBD2. The CDR3 runs 17 residues. After removal of 1 base from V and 5 bases from J, the junction contained 9 bases not matched to a gene. Germline CDR1 reads MDHEN; CDR2 reads SYDVKM. The chain's CDR3 is CASSLLGVAGGPETQYF. The CDR3 bases are TGTGCCAGCAGTTTATTGGGGGTAGCGGGAGGGCCGGAGACCCAGTACTTC.

This clonotype was observed a few times. The chain joins TRBV7-9 to TRBJ1-1; possibly TRBD1 for D (5 bases). The CDR3 contains 14 residues. The germline V gene has CDR1 SEHNR and CDR2 FQNEAQ (reference sequence). Trimming shortened V by 7 bases and J by 4 bases, and 16 bases separated the two germline ends. This CDR3 is CASIPLRGGTEAFF. As DNA, the CDR3 is TGTGCCAGCATCCCCCTTCGGGGGGGCACTGAAGCTTTCTTT.

The rearrangement links TRBV4-1 to TRBJ1-4; D gene unclear. V was trimmed by 0 bases and J by 6 bases, leaving 11 bases between them. This CDR3 has 15 amino acids. The germline V gene has CDR1 MGHRA and CDR2 YSYEKL. CDR3 sequence (DNA): TGCGCCAGCAGCCAAGACCCCGGCAGATATGAAAAACTGTTTTTT. Amino acids: CASSQDPGRYEKLFF.

This sequence joins TRBV5-4 and TRBJ2-7; 8 bases are shared with TRBD2. Germline CDR1 is SGHNT and CDR2 is YYREEE (reference sequence). V lost 3 bases, J lost 6 bases, and 11 bases stayed unmatched. The length of the CDR3 is 15 residues. In DNA, the CDR3 is TGTGCCAGCAGCTCCTCCGGGACTAGGACGGTCGAGCAGTACTTC. This encodes CASSSSGTRTVEQYF.

As DNA, the CDR3 is TGCAGTGCTAGAGATCTTTCTAGCACAGATACGCAGTATTTT. Its protein product is CSARDLSSTDTQYF. The rearrangement links TRBV20-1 to TRBJ2-3; D gene unclear. From germline, CDR1 is DFQATT and CDR2 SNEGSKA (reference sequence). The V end was cut by 0 bases, the J end by 0 bases, with 7 bases between. The CDR3 loop spans 14 amino acids.

The chain combines TRBV20-1 with TRBJ2-3; either TRBD1 or TRBD2 may fit D (6 bases each). Germline lookup yields CDR1 DFQATT and CDR2 SNEGSKA (reference sequence). V dropped 1 base and J dropped 5 bases, with 19 bases sitting between them. The CDR3 sequence is 16 residues long. The CDR3 DNA reads TGCAGTGCTAGAGGGGGGGCTAGTGGGACCCAAGATACGCAGTATTTT. Translation gives CSARGGASGTQDTQYF.

The rearrangement uses TRBV29-1 and TRBJ1-4; weak D call: TRBD1 (5 bases). This CDR3 comprises 12 residues. Trimming removed 5 bases from V and 12 bases from J, with 16 bases in between. Germline CDR1 reads SQVTM; CDR2 reads ANQGSEA. The CDR3 protein is CSVRGGGGELFF. Here the CDR3 DNA reads TGCAGCGTTAGGGGCGGGGGGGGTGAACTGTTTTTT.

The V and J genes are TRBV20-1 and TRBJ2-7; the D gene is possibly TRBD2 (5 bases). The CDR3 has 14 residues. CDR1 and CDR2 from the germline V gene are DFQATT and SNEGSKA (reference sequence). Trimming pared 1 base from V and 0 bases from J, leaving 10 bases between. The CDR3 nucleotides are TGCAGTGCTAGAGCTGCCCGGGGCTCCTACGAGCAGTACTTC. This gives the protein CSARAARGSYEQYF.

The genes are TRBV3-1 and TRBJ2-1; 12 bases are a match to TRBD2. Germline assignment: CDR1 LGHDT and CDR2 YNNKEL (reference sequence). Trimming cost V 1 base and J 6 bases; bases outside gene matches: 7. The CDR3 spans 17 residues. CDR3: CASSQVTSGGPPNEQFF. CDR3 sequence (DNA): TGTGCCAGCAGCCAAGTGACTAGCGGGGGCCCACCCAATGAGCAGTTCTTC.

The J gene is TRBJ1-1, the V gene TRBV21-1. TRBV21-1 constitutes a pseudogene. The CDR3 runs 15 residues. CDR3 protein: CASSKARVGNTEAFF. In nucleotides, the CDR3 is TGTGCCAGCAGCAAAGCAAGGGTTGGGAACACTGAAGCTTTCTTT.

There are a few counts of this clonotype. This chain links TRBV12-3 or TRBV12-4 with TRBJ2-5; no reliable D call. The CDR3 is made up of 14 amino acids. With 1 base removed from V and 5 bases from J, the gap between germline ends came to 11 bases. CDR3 coding DNA: TGTGCCAGCAGTTTAGGGGTGCCCTGGGAGACCCAGTACTTC. It specifies CASSLGVPWETQYF.

The genes are TRBV4-1 and TRBJ1-1; 7 bases align to TRBD1. The J segment lost 6 bases and the V segment lost 0 bases, leaving 13 bases of the junction unmatched. This CDR3 is 17 amino acids long. From germline, CDR1 is MGHRA and CDR2 YSYEKL. CDR3 protein: CASSQDPPTGVGAEAFF. DNA for the CDR3: TGCGCCAGCAGCCAAGATCCTCCTACAGGGGTTGGCGCTGAAGCTTTCTTT.

Only a few counts were recorded for this clonotype. The chain joins TRBV5-1 to TRBJ1-2, with 11 positions matching TRBD1. From germline, CDR1 is SGHRS and CDR2 YFSETQ. The junction had 7 bases not matched to a gene; V was cut back by 4 bases and J by 5 bases. The CDR3 loop spans 15 amino acids. CDR3 sequence (DNA): TGCGCCAGCAGCCCCACGGGACAGGGGGGTTATGGCTACACCTTC. Translated: CASSPTGQGGYGYTF.

V and J are TRBV6-5 and TRBJ2-2; D possibly corresponds to TRBD2 (5 bases). CDR1 is MNHEY and CDR2 is SVGAGI in the germline V gene. Trimming pared 4 bases from V and 5 bases from J, leaving 14 bases between. This CDR3 has 15 residues. The DNA for the CDR3 is TGTGCCAGCAGTTCGGGGAGTGGTGGAACCGGGGAGCTGTTTTTT. Translating it yields CASSSGSGGTGELFF.